This T cell receptor beta chain was sequenced during a study of CD8 T cells in Susac syndrome. CD8+ and CD4+ blood T cells underwent TCR beta sequencing. The multiple sclerosis control group was made up of treatment-naive patients with stable or active relapsing-remitting disease. Through negative isolation, CD4+ and CD8+ T cells were obtained, while TEMRA cells were enriched using FACS. The V end lost 1 base, the J end lost 4 bases, and 19 bases lay between the germline ends. This CDR3 contains 18 residues. Germline CDR1 SEHNR, CDR2 FQNEAQ (reference sequence). Random hexamers were used to reverse transcribe the RNA input (about 0.45 to 1 ug). An immunoSEQ multiplex PCR generated amplified TCR beta CDR3 products spanning 54 Vbeta and 13 Jbeta. Each CDR3 protein is one row after TCRdb ran MiXCR on the immunoSEQ multiplex PCR reads. The sample lists about 430,000 distinct CDR3 sequences; around 85% were seen once.

This clonotype originated in a human donor with multiple sclerosis. The sample comprised CD8+ T cells from PBMCs. The gene calls are TRBV7-9 and TRBJ1-4, with a possible D match to TRBD1 (5 bases). The CDR3 reads CASSLVPWGIASNEKLFF. Written as DNA, the CDR3 is TGTGCCAGCAGCTTAGTGCCGTGGGGGATAGCGAGTAATGAAAAACTGTTTTTT.